The present entry profiles one T cell receptor beta chain with its context. Its specificity is unknown. The length of the CDR3 is 13 residues. Trimming removed 0 bases from V and 5 bases from J, with 8 bases in between. CDR1 is SGHRS and CDR2 is YFSETQ in the germline V gene. The protocol was immunoSEQ multiplex PCR, while the TCRdb copy is restricted to in-frame clones and leaves out a portion. The sample yields 250,000 to 300,000 clones, around 87% seen once. The sample comes from a study of cytomegalovirus exposure and HLA in healthy donors. General study findings and limits: The study recorded about 150 TCR beta chains that were cytomegalovirus-associated.

Sequences were obtained from PBMCs. This rearrangement joins TRBV5-1 to TRBJ1-1; the D is unclear. This sequence originates from a woman aged 18-30 years in good health and CMV-seronegative. Here the CDR3 DNA reads TGCGCCAGCAGCTTGGAAAGAGGAACTGAAGCTTTCTTT. It translates to CASSLERGTEAFF.